This T cell receptor beta chain was identified in a study of T cell repertoires in cytomegalovirus infection. Study-level background: Shared public TCR beta signatures pointed to both CMV infection and a matching HLA type. Study-wide results and caveats: Summed frequency of public TCR beta families distinguished CMV carriers with the relevant HLA. Across the ex vivo response, the dominant clonotypes were HLA-C-restricted CMV-specific TCR beta clonotypes.

TCRdb independently ran MiXCR on the reads; one entry per CDR3 protein. Of about 680,000 distinct CDR3 sequences listed, roughly a quarter are singletons. This clonotype was seen only a few times. Its antigen remains unidentified. This CDR3 has 17 residues. Unmatched junction bases numbered 6, after V lost 0 bases and J lost 5 bases. CDR1 is LNHNV, CDR2 YYDKDF, per germline (reference sequence). The TCR was taken from a human donor in good health (CMV status not recorded). Some clones in this sample may be carry-over from other donors' samples. Input material: CD8+ T cells from PBMCs. The chain combines TRBV15 with TRBJ2-2; 10 positions match TRBD1. The CDR3 spells CATSRDRDRGSTGELFF. Here the CDR3 DNA reads TGTGCCACCAGCAGAGACAGGGACAGGGGAAGTACCGGGGAGCTGTTTTTT. The whole variable domain, remainder taken from reference TRBV15 and TRBJ2-2, is DAMVIQNPRYQVTQFGKPVTLSCSQTLNHNVMYWYQQKSSQAPKLLFHYYDKDFNNEADTPDNFQSRRPNTSFCFLDIRSPGLGDTAMYLCATSRDRDRGSTGELFFGEGSRLTVL.